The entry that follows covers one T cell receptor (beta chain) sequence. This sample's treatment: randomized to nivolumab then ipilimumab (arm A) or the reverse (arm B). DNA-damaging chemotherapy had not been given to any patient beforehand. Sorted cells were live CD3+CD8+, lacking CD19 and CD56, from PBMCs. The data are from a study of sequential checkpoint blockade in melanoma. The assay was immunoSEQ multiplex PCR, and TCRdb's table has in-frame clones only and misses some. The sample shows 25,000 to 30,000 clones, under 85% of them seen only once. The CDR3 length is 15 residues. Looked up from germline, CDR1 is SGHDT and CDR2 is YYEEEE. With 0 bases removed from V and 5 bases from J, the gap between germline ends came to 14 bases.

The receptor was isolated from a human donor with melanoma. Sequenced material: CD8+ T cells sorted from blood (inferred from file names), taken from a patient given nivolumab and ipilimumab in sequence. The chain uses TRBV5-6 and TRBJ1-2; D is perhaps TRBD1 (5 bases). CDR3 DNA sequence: TGTGCCAGCAGCTTGGCCTTGGAAGGGGCATATGGCTACACCTTC. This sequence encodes CASSLALEGAYGYTF.